One and the same sample provided the 2 T cell receptor beta chains below, sequenced in a study of T-cell reconstitution after alpha-beta-depleted transplantation in children. The TCRbeta library was prepared with unique molecular identifiers. TCRdb reprocessed the PCR reads via MiXCR and lists one record per CDR3 protein. The sample comprises some 200,000 distinct CDR3 sequences, roughly 6.8% of which are singletons, and approximately 2.9% rests with the top ten. The sequenced sample was PBMCs from the stem cell graft donor, obtained from the stem cell graft. All receptors derive from a human donor who donated a stem cell graft to a child with Wiskott-Aldrich syndrome.

This clonotype came up many times. V gene TRBV5-1 combines with J gene TRBJ1-6; 7 bases are a match to TRBD1. V trimming: 4 bases; J trimming: 7 bases; junction bases outside the gene matches: 8. The CDR3 loop spans 15 amino acids. Germline CDR1 reads SGHRS; CDR2 reads YFSETQ. CDR3 nucleotides: TGCGCCAGCAGCGCGTTCGACAGGGAAAATTCACCCCTCCACTTT. Protein sequence: CASSAFDRENSPLHF.

Of note for this clonotype: This could be a read error, since a much larger clone is one nucleotide away. This chain joins TRBV27 and TRBJ2-1; TRBD1 or TRBD2 may be the D gene (5 bases each). CDR3 size: 17 residues. The germline CDR1 and CDR2 sequences are MNHEY and SMNVEV (reference sequence). The CDR3 sequence is CASATAVMRGFYKEQFF. The CDR3 DNA follows: TGTGCCAGCGCGACGGCGGTTATGAGGGGCTTCTACAAAGAGCAGTTCTTC.